Each of the 14 T cell receptor beta chains below was sequenced from the same sample in a study of cytomegalovirus exposure and HLA in healthy donors. It was with 60 Vbeta and 13 Jbeta primers that the PCR ran. Only in-frame clones appear in the TCRdb table, and some are missing; sequencing was by immunoSEQ multiplex PCR. The sample contains under 150,000 clones, about 80% of which appear only once. Input material: PBMCs. Receptor source: a male donor in good health and CMV-seropositive.

J is TRBJ2-1 and V is TRBV4-2, with 13 bases matching TRBD2. The V gene's germline CDR1 is LGHNA and CDR2 YNFKEQ. Trimming at V came to 1 base and at J to 7 bases, leaving 10 bases not matched to a gene. The CDR3 runs 18 residues. The CDR3 DNA reads TGTGCCAGCAGCCAAGGGGGACTAGCGGGGCCAAAGGGGAATGAGCAGTTCTTC. This codes for CASSQGGLAGPKGNEQFF.

V and J are TRBV27 and TRBJ2-2; tentative D call: TRBD1 (5 bases). Germline V gene data show CDR1 as MNHEY and CDR2 as SMNVEV (reference sequence). V lost 5 bases, J lost 7 bases, and 8 bases lay in between. The CDR3 loop spans 12 amino acids. CDR3 sequence: CASSVGLGELFF. The CDR3, as DNA: TGTGCCAGCAGTGTGGGGCTCGGGGAGCTGTTTTTT.

The V call is TRBV29-1, the J call TRBJ2-5, with 8 bases that match TRBD1. The J call may be wrong; the DNA end is better matched by TRBJ2-7. In germline, CDR1 is SQVTM, CDR2 ANQGSEA. The CDR3 is made up of 16 amino acids. The CDR3 loop is CSVDNRGGQGFAEQYF. CDR3 bases: TGCAGCGTTGACAACCGGGGAGGACAGGGCTTTGCCGAGCAGTACTTC.

The gene calls are TRBV28 and TRBJ2-6; tentatively, D is TRBD2 (6 bases). CDR1 is MDHEN, CDR2 SYDVKM, per germline. V shed 5 bases and J shed 3 bases, with 8 bases lying between them. The CDR3 has 14 residues. This CDR3 is CASSGGNGANVLTF. In DNA, the CDR3 is TGTGCCAGCAGTGGGGGGAATGGGGCCAACGTCCTGACTTTC.

The chain uses TRBV7-2 and TRBJ1-1, with TRBD1 matching 9 bases. The trim removed 5 bases at V and 8 bases at J, leaving 9 bases unmatched. CDR3 length: 14 residues. The germline gives CDR1 SGHTA, CDR2 FQGNSA. The CDR3 sequence: CASSEYRDRAEAFF. CDR3 DNA: TGTGCCAGCAGCGAATACCGGGACAGGGCCGAAGCTTTCTTT.

In its sample, this clone was seen a few times. The chain uses TRBV5-4 and TRBJ2-7, with a possible D match to TRBD1 (6 bases). V was cut by 3 bases and J by 6 bases, with 10 bases left in between. The germline V gene has CDR1 SGHNT and CDR2 YYREEE (reference sequence). This CDR3 has 12 residues. As DNA, the CDR3 is TGTGCCAGCAGCTGGCCCAGGGGCGAGCAGTACTTC. Amino acid sequence: CASSWPRGEQYF. The entire variable domain, with the rest obtained from reference TRBV5-4 and TRBJ2-7, is as follows: ETGVTQSPTHLIKTRGQQVTLRCSSQSGHNTVSWYQQALGQGPQFIFQYYREEENGRGNFPPRFSGLQFPNYSSELNVNALELDDSALYLCASSWPRGEQYFGPGTRLTVT.

This clone has only one observation. The J gene is TRBJ2-1, the V gene TRBV7-2; TRBD1 aligns across 9 bases. The CDR3 has 13 amino acids. With V trimmed by 6 bases and J by 6 bases, 3 bases remained unmatched. The germline V gene encodes CDR1 SGHTA and CDR2 FQGNSA. The CDR3 bases are TGTGCCAGCAGACAGGGGGCGGGCAATGAGCAGTTCTTC. Protein: CASRQGAGNEQFF.

The rearrangement joins TRBV11-2 to TRBJ2-1; 9 bases align to TRBD2. The CDR3 consists of 16 residues. Germline V CDR1 and CDR2: SGHAT, FQNNGV. V shed 5 bases and J 10 bases; nucleotides not matched to a gene: 15. The chain's CDR3 is CASSPYLAGAPWEQFF. For the CDR3, the DNA is TGTGCCAGCAGCCCATACTTAGCGGGGGCCCCGTGGGAGCAGTTCTTC. Combining the CDR3 with reference TRBV11-2 and TRBJ2-1 gives the whole variable domain EAGVAQSPRYKIIEKRQSVAFWCNPISGHATLYWYQQILGQGPKLLIQFQNNGVVDDSQLPKDRFSAERLKGVDSTLKIQPAKLEDSAVYLCASSPYLAGAPWEQFFGPGTRLTVL.

This chain joins TRBV29-1 and TRBJ2-1; D might be TRBD1 (5 bases). Trimming cost V 1 base and J 4 bases, with 14 bases left between them. The CDR3 covers 15 residues. Germline V lookup: CDR1 SQVTM, CDR2 ANQGSEA. Written as DNA, the CDR3 is TGCAGCGTTGAAGGGGGCCGCTTGTCTTACAATGAGCAGTTCTTC. Its protein is CSVEGGRLSYNEQFF.

This clone was observed a single time. The genes are TRBV9 and TRBJ2-5; no clear D gene. Germline CDR1 reads SGDLS; CDR2 reads YYNGEE. V lost 0 bases to trimming and J lost 9 bases, with 15 bases between them. The CDR3 is 14 residues long. The CDR3 loop reads CASSVDGYEVAQYF. The CDR3, as DNA: TGTGCCAGCAGCGTAGATGGCTACGAGGTGGCCCAGTACTTC.

The chain recombines TRBV6-6 with TRBJ2-7, with 8 nucleotides matching TRBD2. CDR3 length: 15 residues. V gave up 6 bases and J gave up 2 bases; unmatched junction bases: 9. The V gene's germline CDR1 is MNHNY and CDR2 SVGAGI (reference sequence). Written as DNA, the CDR3 is TGTGCCAGCAGCCGAAGCGGGAGTGGCGCCTACGAGCAGTACTTC. Residues: CASSRSGSGAYEQYF.

This chain connects TRBV7-9 to TRBJ1-2, with D possibly matching TRBD1 (6 bases). The CDR3 length is 14 residues. Germline assignment: CDR1 SEHNR and CDR2 FQNEAQ (reference sequence). The V end lost 2 bases, the J end lost 2 bases, and 9 bases lay between the germline ends. CDR3 DNA: TGTGCCAGCAGCTTATTAGGACAGAACTATGGCTACACCTTC. Its protein product is CASSLLGQNYGYTF.

This rearrangement joins TRBV4-3 to TRBJ2-1; weak D call: TRBD2 (5 bases). The CDR3 is 17 residues long. Trimming pared 0 bases from V and 9 bases from J, leaving 21 bases between. CDR1 and CDR2 from the germline V gene are LGHNA and YSLEER. The CDR3 nucleotides are TGCGCCAGCAGCCAAGATCCCCCACCGTCACTAGGCGCTGAGCAGTTCTTC. It yields the protein CASSQDPPPSLGAEQFF.

The chain has TRBV5-1 and TRBJ2-2; 7 bases map to TRBD1. The CDR3 is 15 residues long. Germline CDR1 is SGHRS and CDR2 is YFSETQ. The ends lost 0 bases at V and 10 bases at J; junction bases unmatched: 9. The CDR3 region has the DNA TGCGCCAGCAGCTTGGGACAGGGAAACCCCGAGGAGCTGTTTTTT. Translating it yields CASSLGQGNPEELFF.